This T cell receptor (beta chain) was documented in a study of T cell repertoires in cytomegalovirus infection. This clonotype was picked up a small number of times. The antigen remains unidentified. V was pared by 5 bases and J by 6 bases, with 19 bases between. Per the germline V gene, CDR1 is SEHNR and CDR2 is FQNEAQ (reference sequence). The CDR3 runs 15 residues. TCRdb redid the calling of the reads with MiXCR, one entry per CDR3 protein. The sample lists roughly 120,000 distinct CDR3 sequences; 25% to 30% were seen once. This receptor was obtained from a human donor in good health (CMV status not recorded). Some clones in this sample may be carry-over from other donors' samples. This specimen was CD8+ T cells from cultured PBMCs, taken from culture after CMV antigen stimulation. This chain links TRBV7-9 with TRBJ1-2; a weak D match, TRBD1 (6 bases). The CDR3 sequence: CASSAVGAGRNGYTF. The CDR3 coding sequence is TGTGCCAGCAGCGCCGTGGGGGCAGGAAGGAATGGCTACACCTTC.